This paragraph covers one T cell receptor (beta chain) sequence. The antigen is undetermined. TCRdb re-derived calls from the reads in MiXCR, one entry per CDR3 protein. Of 40,000 to 55,000 distinct CDR3 sequences listed, 21% were seen once; the top ten hold roughly 89%. This CDR3 has 15 amino acids. Germline V gives CDR1 SGHTA, CDR2 FQGNSA. Trimming shortened V by 1 base and J by 1 base, and 8 bases separated the two germline ends. This entry is derived from a study of T cell repertoires in cytomegalovirus infection. Study overall: An indication of both CMV infection and matching HLA type came from public TCR beta signatures.

Findings and caveats of the study: HLA-C-restricted CMV clonotypes gave the most frequent clonotype in two of eight donors. Cumulative frequency (of public TCR beta family members) identified carriers of CMV plus the relevant HLA.

This chain joins TRBV7-2 and TRBJ2-1, with D maybe TRBD1 (6 bases). The input for sequencing was CD8+ T cells from cultured PBMCs, taken from culture after CMV antigen stimulation. The sequence was collected from a human donor in good health (CMV status not recorded). Some clones in this sample may be carry-over from other donors' samples. CDR3 sequence (DNA): TGTGCCAGCAGCTTAGAGCAGGGGTCCTACAATGAGCAGTTCTTC. Translated: CASSLEQGSYNEQFF.